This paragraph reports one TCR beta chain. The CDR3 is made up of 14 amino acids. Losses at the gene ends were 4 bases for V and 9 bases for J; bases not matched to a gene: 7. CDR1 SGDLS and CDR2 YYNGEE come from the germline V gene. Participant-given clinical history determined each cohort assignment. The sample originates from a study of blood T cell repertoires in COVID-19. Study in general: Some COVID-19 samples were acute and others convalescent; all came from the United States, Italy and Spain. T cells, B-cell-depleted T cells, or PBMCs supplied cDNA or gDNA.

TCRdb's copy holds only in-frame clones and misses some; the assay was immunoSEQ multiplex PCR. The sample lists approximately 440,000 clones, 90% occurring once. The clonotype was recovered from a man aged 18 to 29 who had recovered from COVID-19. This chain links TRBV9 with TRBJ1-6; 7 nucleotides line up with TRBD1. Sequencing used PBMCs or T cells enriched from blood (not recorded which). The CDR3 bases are TGTGCCAGCAGCAATACAGGGGTGGGTTCACCCCTCCACTTT. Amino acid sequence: CASSNTGVGSPLHF.